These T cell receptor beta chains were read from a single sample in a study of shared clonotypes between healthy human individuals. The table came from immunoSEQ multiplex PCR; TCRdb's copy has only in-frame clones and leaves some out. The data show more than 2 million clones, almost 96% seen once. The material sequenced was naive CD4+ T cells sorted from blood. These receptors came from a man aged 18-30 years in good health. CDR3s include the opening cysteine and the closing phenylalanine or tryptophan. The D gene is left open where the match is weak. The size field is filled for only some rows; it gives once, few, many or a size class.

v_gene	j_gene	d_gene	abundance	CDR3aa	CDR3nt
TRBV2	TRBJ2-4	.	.	CASSDWVESKNIQYF	TGTGCCAGCAGTGATTGGGTAGAGTCCAAAAACATTCAGTACTTC
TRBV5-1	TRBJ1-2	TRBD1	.	CASSPGATGDYGYTF	TGCGCCAGCAGCCCGGGCGCGACAGGGGACTATGGCTACACCTTC
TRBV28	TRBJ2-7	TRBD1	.	CASSPRQGWQYF	TGTGCCAGCAGTCCAAGACAGGGTTGGCAGTACTTC
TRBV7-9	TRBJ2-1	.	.	CASSLGGSLYNEQFF	TGTGCCAGCAGCTTAGGTGGTAGCCTCTACAATGAGCAGTTCTTC
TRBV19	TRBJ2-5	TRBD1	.	CASSIQGAAETQYF	TGTGCCAGTAGTATACAGGGGGCGGCAGAGACCCAGTACTTC
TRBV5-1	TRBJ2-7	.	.	CASSRGTAGAGSSYEQYF	TGCGCCAGCAGCCGCGGGACTGCTGGGGCGGGGAGCTCCTACGAGCAGTACTTC
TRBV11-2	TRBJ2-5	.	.	CASSRTPSGQETQYF	TGTGCCAGCAGTCGCACCCCCTCGGGACAAGAGACCCAGTACTTC
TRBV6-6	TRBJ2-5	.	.	CASRWGEVRSETQYF	TGTGCCAGCAGATGGGGGGAGGTAAGGAGCGAGACCCAGTACTTC
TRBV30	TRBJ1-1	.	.	CAWSGRANTEAFF	TGTGCCTGGAGTGGGAGGGCGAACACTGAAGCTTTCTTT
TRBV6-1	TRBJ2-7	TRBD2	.	CASSEGTSGDYEQYF	TGTGCCAGCAGTGAGGGGACTAGCGGGGACTACGAGCAGTACTTC
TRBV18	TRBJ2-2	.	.	CASSPQGSATGELFF	TGTGCCAGCTCACCCCAGGGTAGCGCGACCGGGGAGCTGTTTTTT
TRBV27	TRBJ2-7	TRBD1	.	CASPSNRQGLTYEQYF	TGTGCCAGCCCGTCAAACCGACAGGGATTAACCTACGAGCAGTACTTC
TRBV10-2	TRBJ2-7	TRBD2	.	CASSPGLAGVGPYEQYF	TGCGCCAGCAGTCCGGGACTAGCGGGAGTGGGGCCCTACGAGCAGTACTTC
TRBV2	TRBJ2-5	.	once	CASSETLETQYF	TGTGCCAGCAGTGAAACCCTTGAGACCCAGTACTTC
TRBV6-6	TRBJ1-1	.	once	CASSSRAGNTEAFF	TGTGCCAGCAGTTCTAGGGCAGGGAACACTGAAGCTTTCTTT
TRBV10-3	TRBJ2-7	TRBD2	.	CAISQGLAGGYEQYF	TGTGCCATCAGCCAAGGACTAGCGGGAGGGTACGAGCAGTACTTC
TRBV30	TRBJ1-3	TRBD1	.	CASTGNVGNTIYF	TGTGCCTCGACAGGGAACGTGGGAAACACCATATATTTT
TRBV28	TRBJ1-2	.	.	CASSLPIPGHNYGYTF	TGTGCCAGCAGTCTCCCGATCCCGGGACACAACTATGGCTACACCTTC
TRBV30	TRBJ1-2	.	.	CAWSVQADYGYTF	TGTGCCTGGAGTGTCCAGGCTGACTATGGCTACACCTTC
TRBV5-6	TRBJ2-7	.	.	CASSYRTEQYF	TGTGCCAGCAGCTACCGTACGGAGCAGTACTTC
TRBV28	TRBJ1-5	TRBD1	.	CASSTGTGGYQPQHF	TGTGCCAGCAGCACCGGGACAGGGGGCTATCAGCCCCAGCATTTT
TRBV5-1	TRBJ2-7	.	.	CASSPRVSSGVSYEQYF	TGCGCCAGCAGCCCCCGCGTGAGTAGCGGTGTATCCTACGAGCAGTACTTC
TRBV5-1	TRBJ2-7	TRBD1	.	CASSLAPGQGFYEQYF	TGCGCCAGCAGCTTGGCTCCGGGACAGGGGTTCTACGAGCAGTACTTC
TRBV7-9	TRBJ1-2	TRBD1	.	CASSGPGQGAGGGYTF	TGTGCCAGCAGCGGCCCGGGACAGGGGGCTGGCGGTGGCTACACCTTC
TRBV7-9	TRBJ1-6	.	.	CASSSGASNSPLHF	TGTGCCAGCAGCTCAGGGGCATCTAATTCACCCCTCCACTTT
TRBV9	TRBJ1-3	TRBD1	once	CASSIRQGYSGNTIYF	TGTGCCAGCAGCATCCGACAGGGGTACTCTGGAAACACCATATATTTT
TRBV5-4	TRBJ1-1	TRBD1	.	CASSWGQGPEAFF	TGTGCCAGCAGCTGGGGACAGGGTCCTGAAGCTTTCTTT
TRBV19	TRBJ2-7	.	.	CASGSPGPYEQYF	TGTGCCAGTGGTTCACCGGGACCCTACGAGCAGTACTTC
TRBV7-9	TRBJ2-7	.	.	CASSLKSSGLGEQYF	TGTGCCAGCAGCCTCAAGTCCTCTGGATTGGGCGAGCAGTACTTC
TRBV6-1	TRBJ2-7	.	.	CASSEVWGYEQYF	TGTGCCAGCAGTGAAGTATGGGGATACGAGCAGTACTTC
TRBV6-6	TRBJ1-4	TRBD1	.	CASSYWGQGGEKLFF	TGTGCCAGCAGTTACTGGGGACAGGGAGGCGAAAAACTGTTTTTT
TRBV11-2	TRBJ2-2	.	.	CASSWPGLINTGELFF	TGTGCCAGCAGCTGGCCCGGACTAATTAACACCGGGGAGCTGTTTTTT
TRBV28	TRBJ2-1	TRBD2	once	CASRQSGGNEQFF	TGTGCCAGCAGACAGTCGGGGGGAAATGAGCAGTTCTTC
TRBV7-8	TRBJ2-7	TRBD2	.	CASSLGLAPTYEQYF	TGTGCCAGCAGTCTTGGACTAGCGCCTACCTACGAGCAGTACTTC
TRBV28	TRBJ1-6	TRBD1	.	CASSPPIDRGRNSPLHF	TGTGCCAGCAGTCCCCCTATAGACAGGGGCCGCAATTCACCCCTCCACTTT
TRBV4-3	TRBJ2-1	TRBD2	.	CASSQDLAGVYNEQFF	TGCGCCAGCAGCCAAGACCTAGCGGGAGTATACAATGAGCAGTTCTTC
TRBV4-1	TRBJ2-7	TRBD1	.	CASSQLGQGVYEQYF	TGCGCCAGCAGCCAGCTTGGACAGGGAGTCTACGAGCAGTACTTC
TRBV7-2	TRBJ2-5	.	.	CASSLAGSGKETQYF	TGTGCCAGCAGCTTAGCAGGGAGCGGTAAAGAGACCCAGTACTTC
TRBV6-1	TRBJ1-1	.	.	CASTNRAAEAFF	TGTGCCAGCACTAACAGGGCGGCTGAAGCTTTCTTT
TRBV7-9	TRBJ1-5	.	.	CASSLGVDQPQHF	TGTGCCAGCAGCTTAGGAGTCGATCAGCCCCAGCATTTT
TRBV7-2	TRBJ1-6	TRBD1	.	CASSSGQAFPLHF	TGTGCCAGCAGCTCAGGACAGGCTTTTCCCCTCCACTTT
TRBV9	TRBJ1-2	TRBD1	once	CASSFEDRESYGYTF	TGTGCCAGCAGCTTTGAGGACAGGGAGTCCTATGGCTACACCTTC
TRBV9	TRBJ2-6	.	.	CASSVAPVSGANVLTF	TGTGCCAGCAGCGTAGCCCCGGTCTCTGGGGCCAACGTCCTGACTTTC
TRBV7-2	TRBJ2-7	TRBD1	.	CASSLQGAIREQYF	TGTGCCAGCAGCTTACAGGGGGCGATTAGGGAGCAGTACTTC
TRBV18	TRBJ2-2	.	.	CASSPGTSGELFF	TGTGCCAGCTCACCAGGGACATCCGGGGAGCTGTTTTTT
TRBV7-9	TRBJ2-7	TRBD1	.	CASSSGGSYEQYF	TGTGCCAGCAGCTCAGGGGGCTCCTACGAGCAGTACTTC
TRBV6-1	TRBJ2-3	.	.	CASSDQPTSTDTQYF	TGTGCCAGCAGTGATCAGCCGACTAGCACAGATACGCAGTATTTT
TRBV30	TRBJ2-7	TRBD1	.	CAWIKPGGSEQYF	TGTGCCTGGATTAAACCAGGGGGAAGCGAGCAGTACTTC
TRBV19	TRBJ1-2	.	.	CASSRTQRGYTF	TGTGCCAGTAGTCGGACCCAACGAGGCTACACCTTC
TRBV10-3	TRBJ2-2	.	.	CAISPQANTGELFF	TGTGCCATCAGCCCACAGGCGAACACCGGGGAGCTGTTTTTT
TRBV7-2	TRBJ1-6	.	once	CASSATRDPNSPLHF	TGTGCCAGCAGCGCGACCCGGGACCCGAATTCACCCCTCCACTTT
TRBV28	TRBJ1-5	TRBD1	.	CASSSDDRAVQPQHF	TGTGCCAGCAGTTCCGATGACAGGGCTGTTCAGCCCCAGCATTTT
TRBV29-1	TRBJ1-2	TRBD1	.	CSVAGQGVGGYTF	TGCAGCGTTGCCGGACAGGGGGTCGGCGGCTACACCTTC
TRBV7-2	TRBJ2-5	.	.	CASSLITSTETQYF	TGTGCCAGCAGCTTAATCACTAGCACAGAGACCCAGTACTTC